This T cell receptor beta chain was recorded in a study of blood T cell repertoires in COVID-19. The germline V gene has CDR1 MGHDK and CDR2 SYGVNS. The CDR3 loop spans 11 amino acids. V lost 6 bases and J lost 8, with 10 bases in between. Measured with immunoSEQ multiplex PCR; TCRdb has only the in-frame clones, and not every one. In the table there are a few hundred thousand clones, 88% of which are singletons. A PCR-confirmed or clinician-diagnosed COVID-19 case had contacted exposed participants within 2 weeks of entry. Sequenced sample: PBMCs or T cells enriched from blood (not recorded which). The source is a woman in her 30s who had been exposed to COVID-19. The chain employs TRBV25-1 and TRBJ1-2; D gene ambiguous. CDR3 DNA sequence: TGTGCCAGCAGCGCAGGCCGCGGCTACACCTTC. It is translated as CASSAGRGYTF.